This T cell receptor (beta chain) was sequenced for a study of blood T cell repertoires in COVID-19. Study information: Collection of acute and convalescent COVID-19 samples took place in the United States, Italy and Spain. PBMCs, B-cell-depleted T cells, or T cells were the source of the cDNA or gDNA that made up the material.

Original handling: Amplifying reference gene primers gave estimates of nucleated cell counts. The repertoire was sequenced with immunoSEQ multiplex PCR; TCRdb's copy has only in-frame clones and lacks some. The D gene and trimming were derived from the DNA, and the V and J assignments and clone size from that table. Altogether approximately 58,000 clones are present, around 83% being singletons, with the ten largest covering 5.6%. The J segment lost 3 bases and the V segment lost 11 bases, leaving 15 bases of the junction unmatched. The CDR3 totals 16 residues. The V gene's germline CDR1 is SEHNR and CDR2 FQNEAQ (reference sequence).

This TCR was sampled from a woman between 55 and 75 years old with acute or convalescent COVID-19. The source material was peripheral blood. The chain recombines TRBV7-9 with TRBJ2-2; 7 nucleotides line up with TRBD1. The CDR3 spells CAGQLQGFRDTGELFF. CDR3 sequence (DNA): TGTGCCGGACAACTACAGGGGTTTAGGGACACCGGGGAGCTGTTTTTT.